This T cell receptor (beta chain) was sequenced during a study of T cells after somatic rescue of genetic block. Some clones are missing from TCRdb's copy, which holds only in-frame ones; the method was immunoSEQ multiplex PCR. Of about 52,000 clones listed, about 96% are singletons. Trimming removed 5 bases from V and 2 bases from J, with 12 bases in between. This CDR3 is built from 14 residues. Germline V CDR1 and CDR2: MDHEN, SYDVKM. The rearrangement joins TRBV28 to TRBJ1-2, with D perhaps TRBD1 (5 bases). The TCR was taken from a child under three years old. The sample taken for sequencing was peripheral blood mononuclear cells (PBMCs). CDR3 in amino acids: CASSPPRANYGYTF. The CDR3 coding sequence is TGTGCCAGCAGTCCTCCCAGGGCGAACTATGGCTACACCTTC.